This TCR beta chain stems from a study of CD8 T cells in Susac syndrome. When the RNA was reverse transcribed, random hexamers were used with an input of about 0.5 to 1 ug. The authors amplified TCR beta CDR3 across 54 Vbeta and 13 Jbeta using immunoSEQ multiplex PCR. TCRdb used MiXCR to reprocess the immunoSEQ multiplex PCR reads, holding one entry per CDR3 protein. The sample includes some 120,000 distinct CDR3 sequences, about 95% of them seen just once. TCR beta from blood CD8+ and CD4+ T cells was sequenced. Negative isolation was used for CD8+ and CD4+ T cells and FACS enrichment for TEMRA cells. Trimming took 4 bases from V and 8 from J, leaving 17 bases between them. Germline V gene lookup returns CDR1 SEHNR and CDR2 FQNEAQ (reference sequence). CDR3 size: 14 residues.

The clonotype originates from a human donor in good health. The rearrangement uses TRBV7-9 and TRBJ1-1, with a weak D call TRBD1 (5 bases). Sequencing was done on a sample of CD4+ T cells from PBMCs. CDR3 region: CASSSDGRGMEAFF. The CDR3 bases are TGTGCCAGCAGCTCGGACGGGAGGGGAATGGAAGCTTTCTTT.